These 29 T cell receptor beta chains originate from one sample sequenced in a study of shared clonotypes between healthy human individuals. Here immunoSEQ multiplex PCR was the method, and the copy in TCRdb shows in-frame clones only, minus some. This table has 2 million to 2.5 million clones, 80% to 95% appearing once. The sequencing input was naive CD4+ T cells from PBMCs. As for subset: CD45RA+ positively selected. These receptors were taken from a man between 18 and 29 years old in good health. Some clones in this sample may be carry-over from other donors' samples.

The chain recombines TRBV6-5 with TRBJ1-2; a weak D match, TRBD1 (5 bases). The V and J ends lost 2 bases and 8 bases respectively, with 18 bases between them. The length of the CDR3 is 15 residues. The germline V gene has CDR1 MNHEY and CDR2 SVGAGI. CDR3 nucleotide sequence: TGTGCCAGCAGTTACGAGGGGACGGGTGCCTTCGGCTACACCTTC. Translation: CASSYEGTGAFGYTF.

The rearrangement uses TRBV6-1 and TRBJ2-3; TRBD1 matches 7 bases. The germline V gene encodes CDR1 MNHNS and CDR2 SASEGT. V shed 10 bases and J 7 bases; nucleotides not matched to a gene: 11. This CDR3 region has 13 residues. The CDR3 bases are TGTGCCACTGGAGCAGGGGGTACATATACGCAGTATTTT. Protein sequence: CATGAGGTYTQYF.

The chain carries TRBV27 and TRBJ2-2; either TRBD1 or TRBD2 may supply D (5 bases each). Trimming pared 8 bases from V and 6 bases from J, leaving 16 bases between. The CDR3 totals 14 residues. CDR1 and CDR2 (germline): MNHEY, SMNVEV (reference sequence). The CDR3 DNA follows: TGTGCCAGCGCTGGGGGACCAAGGTCCGGGGAGCTGTTTTTT. It encodes CASAGGPRSGELFF.

The V gene is TRBV11-3, the J gene TRBJ2-7; weak D call: TRBD1 (5 bases). This CDR3 is built from 12 residues. The germline gives CDR1 SGHNT, CDR2 YENEEA. V was shortened by 4 bases and J by 12 bases, with 16 bases between the two germline ends. For the CDR3, the DNA is TGTGCCAGCAGCTCCTCGGACACTGGCTTGTACTTC. Its translation is CASSSSDTGLYF.

V is TRBV11-1 and J is TRBJ1-3; D gene uncertain. The CDR3 has 14 residues. V lost 4 bases to trimming and J lost 0 bases, with 7 bases between them. Germline-derived CDR1 and CDR2 are SGHAT and FQDESV (reference sequence). CDR3 sequence: CASSSQSSGNTIYF. As DNA, the CDR3 is TGTGCCAGCAGCTCACAGAGCTCTGGAAACACCATATATTTT.

The rearrangement links TRBV11-2 to TRBJ2-5; 8 positions match TRBD1. J gave up 5 bases and V 4 bases, and 6 bases lay outside the gene matches. Germline CDR1 SGHAT, CDR2 FQNNGV. This CDR3 spans 14 amino acids. CDR3 nucleotides: TGTGCCAGCAGCTCAAAGGACAGGGTGGAGACCCAGTACTTC. It translates to CASSSKDRVETQYF.

This rearrangement joins TRBV11-3 to TRBJ2-2; either TRBD1 or TRBD2 may fit D (5 bases each). Germline assignment: CDR1 SGHNT and CDR2 YENEEA. There are 14 residues in the CDR3. The V and J ends lost 5 bases and 0 bases respectively, with 7 bases between them. The CDR3 DNA reads TGTGCCAGCAGCAAGGGACCGAACACCGGGGAGCTGTTTTTT. Amino acid sequence: CASSKGPNTGELFF.

For the CDR3, the DNA is TGTGCCAGCAGCTCCCCGGGAAAATCCACAGATACGCAGTATTTT. It encodes CASSSPGKSTDTQYF. V and J are TRBV7-9 and TRBJ2-3, with TRBD2 as a possible D gene (5 bases). V lost 4 bases and J lost 2, with 13 bases in between. CDR1 and CDR2 (germline): SEHNR, FQNEAQ (reference sequence). This CDR3 region has 15 residues.

This rearrangement joins TRBV7-7 to TRBJ2-2; 9 bases line up with TRBD1. Trimming took 5 bases from V and 5 from J; bases not matched to a gene: 6. Germline CDR1 reads SSHAT; CDR2 reads FNYEAQ (reference sequence). The CDR3 is 15 residues long. CDR3 in DNA: TGTGCCAGCAGCCCTCGGGACAGGGTTACCGGGGAGCTGTTTTTT. Translated, it gives CASSPRDRVTGELFF. The full variable domain, in which reference TRBV7-7 and TRBJ2-2 provide the parts outside the CDR3, is GAGVSQSPRYKVTKRGQDVTLRCDPISSHATLYWYQQALGQGPEFLTYFNYEAQPDKSGLPSDRFSAERPEGSISTLTIQRTEQRDSAMYRCASSPRDRVTGELFFGEGSRLTVL.

The chain has TRBV11-2 and TRBJ2-1, with a possible D match to TRBD2 (5 bases). There are 14 residues in the CDR3. The V gene's germline CDR1 is SGHAT and CDR2 FQNNGV. V lost 7 bases and J lost 0, with 10 bases in between. DNA of the CDR3: TGTGCCAGCATAAGCGGTTCCTCCTACAATGAGCAGTTCTTC. The encoded protein is CASISGSSYNEQFF.

The chain is built from TRBV5-4 and TRBJ2-7; D possibly corresponds to TRBD2 (5 bases). The CDR3 runs 14 residues. V lost 2 bases to trimming and J lost 2 bases, with 11 bases between them. Germline V lookup: CDR1 SGHNT, CDR2 YYREEE (reference sequence). In DNA, the CDR3 is TGTGCCAGCAGCTTAACAACCGGGGCCTACGAGCAGTACTTC. Translation: CASSLTTGAYEQYF.

V is TRBV6-6 and J is TRBJ2-1; 9 bases are a match to TRBD2. The CDR3 is 13 residues long. Trimming took 10 bases from V and 9 from J; bases not matched to a gene: 10. Germline V gene lookup returns CDR1 MNHNY and CDR2 SVGAGI (reference sequence). The CDR3 here is CATTAGGGGEQFF. CDR3 DNA sequence: TGTGCCACCACAGCGGGAGGCGGGGGTGAGCAGTTCTTC.

The V and J genes are TRBV15 and TRBJ2-2, with 7 positions matching TRBD1. The J segment lost 13 bases and the V segment lost 3 bases, leaving 5 bases of the junction unmatched. Looked up from germline, CDR1 is LNHNV and CDR2 is YYDKDF (reference sequence). The CDR3 totals 12 residues. CDR3 sequence reads: CATSSDRVGLFF. CDR3 nucleotide sequence: TGTGCCACCAGCAGTGACAGGGTTGGGCTGTTTTTT.

This clone was seen once. The J gene is TRBJ1-5, the V gene TRBV4-3, with D tentatively TRBD1 (5 bases). The CDR3 covers 19 residues. Germline loops: CDR1 LGHNA, CDR2 YSLEER. The V and J ends lost 0 bases and 4 bases respectively, with 22 bases between them. The CDR3 coding sequence is TGCGCCAGCAGCCAAGATATCCGGGCCCTAAAACGGGGGAATCAGCCCCAGCATTTT. It yields the protein CASSQDIRALKRGNQPQHF.

The CDR3 bases are TGTGCCAGCAGCGTGGAGGATAGCCGAAACACCATATATTTT. Encoded protein: CASSVEDSRNTIYF. V is TRBV9 and J is TRBJ1-3; no clear D gene. CDR3 length: 14 residues. Deletions cut 2 bases from V and 5 bases from J, with 11 bases between. The germline V gene has CDR1 SGDLS and CDR2 YYNGEE.

In regard to this clone: At one boundary the junction diverges from the germline segment, which might be a read error. The gene calls are TRBV7-2 and TRBJ2-6; TRBD1 is a possible D gene (6 bases). This CDR3 spans 13 amino acids. Germline V gene lookup returns CDR1 SGHTA and CDR2 FQGNSA. Here the CDR3 reads CASSLTRDKQPSF. In DNA, the CDR3 is TGTGCCAGCAGCCTGACACGGGACAAGCAACCATCTTTC. Full variable domain (rest looked up from reference TRBV7-2 and TRBJ2-6): GAGVSQSPSNKVTEKGKDVELRCDPISGHTALYWYRQSLGQGLEFLIYFQGNSAPDKSGLPSDRFSAERTGGSVSTLTIQRTQQEDSAVYLCASSLTRDKQPSFGAGSRLTVL.

J is TRBJ2-1 and V is TRBV5-1; D could derive from TRBD1 or TRBD2 (5 bases each). The ends were cut back, 3 bases at V and 12 bases at J, with 19 bases in the middle. Germline V gene lookup returns CDR1 SGHRS and CDR2 YFSETQ. The CDR3 length is 14 residues. DNA for the CDR3: TGCGCCAGCAGCTCGGGCCGGGGACCTCAGGGGCAGTTCTTC. Its translation: CASSSGRGPQGQFF.

CDR3 sequence (DNA): TGTGCCAGCAGCTTACTAGATTCGGCAGATACGCAGTATTTT. This gives the protein CASSLLDSADTQYF. The V and J genes are TRBV2 and TRBJ2-3; maybe TRBD2 (5 bases). The germline V and J ends were trimmed by 6 bases and 4 bases, with 14 bases remaining between them. The CDR3 length is 14 residues. The germline CDR1 and CDR2 sequences are SNHLY and FYNNEI.

The chain couples TRBV6-1 to TRBJ2-7; the D gene is possibly TRBD2 (5 bases). Germline CDR1 reads MNHNS; CDR2 reads SASEGT. The CDR3 loop spans 12 amino acids. Trimming took off 5 bases at V and 6 bases at J, with 11 bases between the two ends. The CDR3 region is CASSRGFSEQYF. The DNA of the CDR3 is TGTGCCAGCAGTCGAGGGTTCAGCGAGCAGTACTTC.

The V and J genes are TRBV15 and TRBJ2-5, with D unclear. The CDR3 runs 16 residues. Germline loops: CDR1 LNHNV, CDR2 YYDKDF (reference sequence). Trimming removed 0 bases at V and 0 bases at J, with 11 bases between. CDR3 sequence: CATSRDRHGDQETQYF. In DNA, the CDR3 is TGTGCCACCAGCAGAGATCGTCATGGGGACCAAGAGACCCAGTACTTC.

The chain employs TRBV29-1 and TRBJ2-7; D is perhaps TRBD2 (5 bases). The V end was cut by 1 base, the J end by 2 bases, with 9 bases between. The CDR3 spans 13 residues. Germline CDR1 and CDR2: SQVTM and ANQGSEA. The CDR3 reads CSVEVTGTYEQYF. CDR3 nucleotide sequence: TGCAGCGTTGAAGTAACGGGAACCTACGAGCAGTACTTC.

The chain couples TRBV9 to TRBJ1-1; D possibly corresponds to TRBD1 (5 bases). Trimming pared 1 base from V and 4 bases from J, leaving 14 bases between. The CDR3 runs 15 residues. CDR1 is SGDLS and CDR2 is YYNGEE in the germline V gene. Written as DNA, the CDR3 is TGTGCCAGCAGCGTACAGGGAGGCTTGAGCACTGAAGCTTTCTTT. This sequence encodes CASSVQGGLSTEAFF.

This clone was picked up one time. This chain uses TRBV7-9 with TRBJ1-5; D is unresolved. Per germline, CDR1 SEHNR and CDR2 FQNEAQ (reference sequence). The V and J ends lost 6 bases and 4 bases respectively, with 10 bases between them. The CDR3 extends over 13 amino acids. The CDR3 nucleotides are TGTGCCAGCAGTTCCACCGATAATCAGCCCCAGCATTTT. It is translated as CASSSTDNQPQHF. The full variable domain, completed using reference TRBV7-9 and TRBJ1-5, is DTGVSQNPRHKITKRGQNVTFRCDPISEHNRLYWYRQTLGQGPEFLTYFQNEAQLEKSRLLSDRFSAERPKGSFSTLEIQRTEQGDSAMYLCASSSTDNQPQHFGDGTRLSIL.

The chain recombines TRBV7-6 with TRBJ2-5; 12 bases align to TRBD2. There are 15 residues in the CDR3. The germline V gene encodes CDR1 SGHVS and CDR2 FNYEAQ. The V gene end was trimmed by 3 bases and the J gene end by 4 bases; junction bases not matched to a gene: 3. The chain's CDR3 is CASSFALAGGETQYF. CDR3 nucleotide sequence: TGTGCCAGCAGCTTCGCACTAGCGGGAGGAGAGACCCAGTACTTC.

The chain combines TRBV19 with TRBJ2-7, with D unclear. The CDR3 loop spans 14 amino acids. Trimming cost V 3 bases and J 4 bases, with 13 bases left between them. CDR1 and CDR2 (germline): LNHDA, SQIVND (reference sequence). The CDR3 bases are TGTGCCAGTAGTATGTCGGCTAGGGAATACGAGCAGTACTTC. Translation: CASSMSAREYEQYF.

The CDR3: CASSQGGLAGAKNIQYF. CDR3 nucleotides: TGCGCCAGCAGCCAAGGCGGACTAGCGGGAGCCAAAAACATTCAGTACTTC. The chain recombines TRBV4-3 with TRBJ2-4; 11 bases line up with TRBD2. The germline V gene has CDR1 LGHNA and CDR2 YSLEER. V gave up 1 base and J gave up 0 bases; unmatched junction bases: 2. This CDR3 comprises 17 residues.

The chain has TRBV28 and TRBJ2-7; D perhaps matches TRBD2 (7 bases). The germline CDR1 and CDR2 sequences are MDHEN and SYDVKM. The V end lost 6 bases, the J end lost 5 bases, and 20 bases lay between the germline ends. CDR3 length: 15 residues. In DNA, the CDR3 is TGTGCCAGCAGGGGTGGGGGGGCTGGTATCCACGAGCAGTACTTC. This sequence encodes CASRGGGAGIHEQYF.

The rearrangement links TRBV9 to TRBJ2-1, with D possibly TRBD2 on 6 matching bases. CDR1 and CDR2 from the germline V gene are SGDLS and YYNGEE. This CDR3 comprises 16 residues. Trimming removed 0 bases from V and 0 bases from J, with 10 bases in between. The CDR3 reads CASSVVGSSSYNEQFF. CDR3 sequence (DNA): TGTGCCAGCAGCGTAGTCGGGAGTAGCTCCTACAATGAGCAGTTCTTC.

The genes are TRBV5-1 and TRBJ2-3, with D tentatively TRBD2 (5 bases). The CDR3 length is 13 residues. V was shortened by 8 bases and J by 7 bases, with 17 bases between the two germline ends. Germline V gene data show CDR1 as SGHRS and CDR2 as YFSETQ. CDR3 loop: CASSSYSGNTQYF. DNA for the CDR3: TGCGCCAGTTCTAGCTACTCGGGAAATACGCAGTATTTT.